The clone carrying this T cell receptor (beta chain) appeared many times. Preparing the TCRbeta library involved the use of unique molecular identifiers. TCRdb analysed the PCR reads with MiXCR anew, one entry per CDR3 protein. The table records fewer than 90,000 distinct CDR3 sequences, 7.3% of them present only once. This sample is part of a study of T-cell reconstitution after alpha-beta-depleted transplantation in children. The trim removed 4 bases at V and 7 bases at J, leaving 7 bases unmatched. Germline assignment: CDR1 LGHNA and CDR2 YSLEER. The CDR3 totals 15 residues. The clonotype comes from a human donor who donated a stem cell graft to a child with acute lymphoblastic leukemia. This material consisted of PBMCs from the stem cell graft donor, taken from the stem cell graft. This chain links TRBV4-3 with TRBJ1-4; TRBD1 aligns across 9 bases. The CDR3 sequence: CASSPTGGWSEKLFF. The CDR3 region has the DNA TGCGCCAGCAGCCCCACAGGGGGCTGGAGTGAAAAACTGTTTTTT.